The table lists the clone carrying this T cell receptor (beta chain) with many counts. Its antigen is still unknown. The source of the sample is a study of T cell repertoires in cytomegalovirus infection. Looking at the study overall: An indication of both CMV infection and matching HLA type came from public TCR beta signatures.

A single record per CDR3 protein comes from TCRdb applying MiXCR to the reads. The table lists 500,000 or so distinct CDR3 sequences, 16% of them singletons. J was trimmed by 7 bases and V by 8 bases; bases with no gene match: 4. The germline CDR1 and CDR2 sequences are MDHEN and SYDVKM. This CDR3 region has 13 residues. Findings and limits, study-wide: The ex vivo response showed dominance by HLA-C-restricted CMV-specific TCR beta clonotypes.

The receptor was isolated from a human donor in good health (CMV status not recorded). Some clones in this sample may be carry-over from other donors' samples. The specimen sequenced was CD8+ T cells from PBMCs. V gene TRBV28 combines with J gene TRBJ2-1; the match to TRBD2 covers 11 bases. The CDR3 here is CASDTSGSNEQFF. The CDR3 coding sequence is TGTGCCAGCGACACTAGCGGGAGTAATGAGCAGTTCTTC.